Listed below are T cell receptor beta chains from one sample, sequenced in a study of blood T cell repertoires in COVID-19. Clones were read by immunoSEQ multiplex PCR, and TCRdb kept only the in-frame ones, dropping some. The repertoire has 400,000 to 450,000 clones, 89% of them found once; the top ten carry approximately 1.5%. Sequencing was performed on peripheral blood. These receptors originate from a middle-aged woman with COVID-19, enrolled during active disease. The CDR3 runs from the conserved cysteine through the conserved F or W. D genes are given only for firm matches. A clone size is listed for some rows: how often the clone was seen (once, few, many), or a class if it is expanded.

few,TRBV4-3,.,TRBJ2-6,CASSRRRNSGANVLTF,TGCGCCAGCAGTCGACGCAGGAACTCTGGGGCCAACGTCCTGACTTTC
many,TRBV6-6,.,TRBJ1-2,CASSQLGLGGHGYTF,TGTGCCAGCAGTCAACTCGGGCTGGGGGGGCATGGCTACACCTTC
once,TRBV19,TRBD1,TRBJ1-5,CASRTGTGSGSNQPQHF,TGTGCCAGTAGGACCGGGACAGGGTCTGGCAGCAATCAGCCCCAGCATTTT
.,TRBV6-6,.,TRBJ1-3,CASSFAPGLGNTIYF,TGTGCCAGCAGTTTCGCCCCAGGACTCGGAAACACCATATATTTT
.,TRBV7-6,.,TRBJ2-5,CASSFAAGLYETQYF,TGTGCCAGCAGCTTCGCGGCGGGCTTATATGAGACCCAGTACTTC
.,TRBV4-3,.,TRBJ2-7,CASSQDRRAGVYEQYF,TGCGCCAGCAGCCAAGATCGGAGGGCAGGAGTATACGAGCAGTACTTC
.,TRBV19,TRBD1,TRBJ1-4,CASSEGAYATNEKLFF,TGTGCCAGTAGTGAGGGGGCTTACGCAACTAATGAAAAACTGTTTTTT
.,TRBV4-3,.,TRBJ2-1,CASSPSHDSGFGNEQFF,TGCGCCAGCAGCCCAAGTCACGACAGTGGGTTTGGCAATGAGCAGTTCTTC
.,TRBV18,TRBD1,TRBJ1-2,CASSPRQGSYGYTF,TGTGCCAGCTCACCCCGACAGGGTAGCTATGGCTACACCTTC
.,TRBV28,TRBD1,TRBJ1-1,CASRVFTGATEAFF,TGTGCCAGCAGAGTTTTTACAGGGGCCACTGAAGCTTTCTTT
.,TRBV18,.,TRBJ1-5,CASSPPSLDQPQHF,TGTGCCAGCTCACCACCGTCATTAGATCAGCCCCAGCATTTT
few,TRBV5-8,.,TRBJ1-2,CASSWRDVRIFYTF,TGTGCCAGCAGCTGGAGGGACGTCAGGATTTTTTACACCTTC
once,TRBV6-5,.,TRBJ1-1,CASSYSAPGMNTEAFF,TGTGCCAGCAGTTACTCGGCGCCAGGAATGAACACTGAAGCTTTCTTT
.,TRBV5-1,.,TRBJ1-1,CASSLSTVTMNTEAFF,TGCGCCAGCAGCTTATCGACAGTAACTATGAACACTGAAGCTTTCTTT
.,TRBV20-1,.,TRBJ1-2,CSASAGTPANYGYTF,TGCAGTGCTAGTGCCGGGACACCAGCTAACTATGGCTACACCTTC
.,TRBV6-1,.,TRBJ2-2,CASSDGGLAVVGELFF,TGTGCCAGCAGTGACGGGGGATTGGCGGTGGTCGGGGAGCTGTTTTTT
once,TRBV7-2,.,TRBJ2-5,CASSSWGREETQYF,TGTGCCAGCAGCTCCTGGGGGCGCGAAGAGACCCAGTACTTC
.,TRBV18,TRBD2,TRBJ2-3,CASSPRLAGSDTQYF,TGTGCCAGCTCACCACGACTAGCGGGCTCAGATACGCAGTATTTT
.,TRBV30,TRBD2,TRBJ2-1,CAWGGLLAGAPSYNEQFF,TGTGCCTGGGGAGGGCTCCTAGCGGGGGCTCCCTCCTACAATGAGCAGTTCTTC
.,TRBV19,TRBD1,TRBJ2-7,CASSIADRVASEQYF,TGTGCCAGTAGTATAGCGGACAGGGTTGCCTCCGAGCAGTACTTC
.,TRBV12-1,.,TRBJ2-1,CASGIRGPGSYNEQFF,TGTGCCAGCGGGATCAGGGGGCCGGGCTCCTACAATGAGCAGTTCTTC
.,TRBV6-2/TRBV6-3,TRBD1,TRBJ2-2,CASSPRDRYTGELFF,TGTGCCAGCAGTCCAAGGGACAGGTACACCGGGGAGCTGTTTTTT
.,TRBV6-5,.,TRBJ2-6,CASSSRGTSGANVLTF,TGTGCCAGCAGTTCCAGGGGCACCTCTGGGGCCAACGTCCTGACTTTC
.,TRBV28,.,TRBJ2-2,CASSLVASANTGELFF,TGTGCCAGCAGTCTTGTCGCCTCAGCGAACACCGGGGAGCTGTTTTTT
.,TRBV28,.,TRBJ1-6,CASSPAGTLGWGNNSPLHF,TGTGCCAGCAGTCCGGCCGGGACTTTAGGTTGGGGTAATAATTCACCCCTCCACTTT
.,TRBV27,.,TRBJ1-6,CATTRDIRHNSPLHF,TGTGCCACCACCCGGGACATTCGCCATAATTCACCCCTCCACTTT
.,TRBV27,TRBD1,TRBJ2-1,CASVPDRVSYNEQFF,TGTGCCAGCGTACCTGACAGGGTCTCCTACAATGAGCAGTTCTTC
.,TRBV5-5,TRBD2,TRBJ2-7,CASSLAGGRRDEQYF,TGTGCCAGCAGCTTGGCCGGCGGGAGACGGGACGAGCAGTACTTC
.,TRBV24-1,.,TRBJ1-3,CATSDAGNSGNTIYF,TGTGCCACCAGTGATGCAGGGAACTCTGGAAACACCATATATTTT
.,TRBV19,TRBD1,TRBJ1-2,CASSTRQGTNYGYTF,TGTGCCAGTAGTACCCGACAGGGGACTAACTATGGCTACACCTTC
once,TRBV2,TRBD1,TRBJ1-2,CASSGTGGYGYTF,TGTGCCAGCAGCGGGACAGGCGGCTATGGCTACACCTTC
.,TRBV6-2/TRBV6-3,.,TRBJ1-5,CASSSSARVHF,TGTGCCAGCAGTTCGTCCGCCCGGGTGCATTTT
.,TRBV5-1,TRBD2,TRBJ2-2,CASSPKRGSTGELFF,TGCGCCAGCAGCCCGAAGCGGGGATCGACCGGGGAGCTGTTTTTT
.,TRBV5-1,TRBD1,TRBJ1-3,CASSITGDRNTIYF,TGCGCCAGCAGCATCACAGGGGATCGAAACACCATATATTTT
.,TRBV5-1,TRBD2,TRBJ2-3,CASSFGRESSTDTQYF,TGCGCCAGCAGCTTTGGGCGGGAGTCCTCCACAGATACGCAGTATTTT
.,TRBV6-5,.,TRBJ2-7,CASSYVLADLPEQYF,TGTGCCAGCAGTTACGTGCTAGCCGATCTACCCGAGCAGTACTTC
.,TRBV18,.,TRBJ1-1,CASSLRQAAGNTEAFF,TGTGCCAGCTCACTACGCCAGGCGGCGGGGAACACTGAAGCTTTCTTT
.,TRBV29-1,.,TRBJ2-7,CSVSGVYEQYF,TGCAGCGTCTCGGGGGTCTACGAGCAGTACTTC
once,TRBV18,TRBD1,TRBJ2-2,CASSPQGTGFAGELFF,TGTGCCAGCTCACCCCAAGGGACAGGGTTCGCCGGGGAGCTGTTTTTT
.,TRBV18,.,TRBJ1-1,CASSPSGAGEAFF,TGTGCCAGCTCACCATCAGGGGCCGGTGAAGCTTTCTTT
.,TRBV27,TRBD1,TRBJ1-1,CASRGTGPGNTEAFF,TGTGCCAGCAGGGGGACAGGCCCGGGGAACACTGAAGCTTTCTTT
once,TRBV9,TRBD1,TRBJ2-5,CASSVPRDRGEETQYF,TGTGCCAGCAGCGTACCTAGGGACAGGGGGGAAGAGACCCAGTACTTC
.,TRBV6-1,.,TRBJ1-2,CASSGQWVGYTF,TGTGCCAGCAGCGGACAGTGGGTAGGCTACACCTTC
.,TRBV18,.,TRBJ1-1,CASSPRGDTEAFF,TGTGCCAGCTCACCACGGGGGGACACTGAAGCTTTCTTT
.,TRBV10-3,TRBD1,TRBJ1-1,CAISGARGLNTEAFF,TGTGCCATCAGTGGCGCCAGGGGGCTGAACACTGAAGCTTTCTTT
.,TRBV6-5,.,TRBJ1-2,CASSRDTFSYGYTF,TGTGCCAGCAGCAGAGACACATTTTCCTATGGCTACACCTTC
.,TRBV24-1,.,TRBJ1-5,CATSVCTISNQPQHF,TGTGCCACCAGTGTTTGCACAATTAGCAATCAGCCCCAGCATTTT
.,TRBV2,.,TRBJ2-5,CASSDSGRETQYF,TGTGCCAGCAGTGACTCCGGCAGGGAGACCCAGTACTTC
.,TRBV5-1,TRBD1,TRBJ1-5,CASSFSGTGEEPQHF,TGCGCCAGCAGCTTCAGTGGGACAGGCGAGGAGCCCCAGCATTTT
once,TRBV28,.,TRBJ2-6,CAILGASGANVLTF,TGTGCCATCCTCGGAGCATCTGGGGCCAACGTCCTGACTTTC
.,TRBV6-5,.,TRBJ1-5,CASRPQGSNQPQHF,TGTGCCAGCAGACCCCAGGGGAGCAATCAGCCCCAGCATTTT
few,TRBV20-1,.,TRBJ1-1,CSAFRHAAFF,TGCAGTGCCTTCCGACACGCAGCTTTCTTT
.,TRBV6-5,.,TRBJ1-1,CASRPGGRDTEAFF,TGTGCCAGCAGGCCCGGGGGGAGGGACACTGAAGCTTTCTTT
.,TRBV7-2,TRBD1,TRBJ1-2,CASSLAGGQGYGYTF,TGTGCCAGCAGCTTAGCTGGGGGACAGGGGTATGGCTACACCTTC
.,TRBV3-1/TRBV3-2,.,TRBJ1-4,CASSQGLLINEKLFF,TGTGCCAGCAGCCAGGGGCTGCTGATTAATGAAAAACTGTTTTTT
.,TRBV3-1/TRBV3-2,.,TRBJ1-2,CASSQDAVNYGYTF,TGTGCCAGCAGCCAAGACGCGGTAAACTATGGCTACACCTTC
.,TRBV25-1,TRBD1,TRBJ1-2,CASRQGAHGYTF,TGTGCCAGCAGGCAGGGGGCGCATGGCTACACCTTC